This entry is about one TCR beta chain. In the authors' workflow: Amplification with reference gene primers provided the estimates of nucleated cell counts. Sequenced by immunoSEQ multiplex PCR; TCRdb stores in-frame clones only, minus some. Clone size and the V and J calls come from that table; the DNA yielded D and trimming. The sample has over 130,000 clones; over 80% are singletons. The sample belongs to a study of blood T cell repertoires in COVID-19. Across the study: The cDNA or gDNA used as material had been derived from T cells, B-cell-depleted T cells, or PBMCs.

The CDR3 totals 18 residues. V was pared by 3 bases and J by 0 bases, with 18 bases between. Germline V gene sequence: CDR1 KGHSH, CDR2 LQKENI. This chain connects TRBV18 to TRBJ1-3, with D maybe TRBD1 (6 bases). Sequencing used peripheral blood. This receptor was taken from a man aged 60-69 years with active or convalescent COVID-19. The CDR3 protein is CASSPDSSPLSSGNTIYF. The DNA for the CDR3 is TGTGCCAGCTCACCGGACAGTTCGCCCTTGAGCTCTGGAAACACCATATATTTT. Based on the CDR3 plus reference TRBV18 and TRBJ1-3, the full variable domain is NAGVMQNPRHLVRRRGQEARLRCSPMKGHSHVYWYRQLPEEGLKFMVYLQKENIIDESGMPKERFSAEFPKEGPSILRIQQVVRGDSAAYFCASSPDSSPLSSGNTIYFGEGSWLTVV.